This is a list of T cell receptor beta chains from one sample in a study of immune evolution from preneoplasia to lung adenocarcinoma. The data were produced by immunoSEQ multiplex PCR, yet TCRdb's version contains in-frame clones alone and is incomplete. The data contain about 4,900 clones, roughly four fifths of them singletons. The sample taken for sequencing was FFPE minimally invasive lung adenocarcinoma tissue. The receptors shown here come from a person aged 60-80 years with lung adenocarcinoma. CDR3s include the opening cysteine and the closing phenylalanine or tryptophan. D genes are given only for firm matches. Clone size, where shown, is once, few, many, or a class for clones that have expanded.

CASSEGLPYNEQFF	TGCGCCAGCAGTGAGGGACTACCCTACAATGAGCAGTTCTTC	.	TRBV10-1	TRBJ2-1	.
CSVSDGEPFF	TGCAGCGTTTCTGACGGTGAACCTTTCTTT	.	TRBV29-1	TRBJ1-1	.
CAWSHRGYTEAFF	TGTGCCTGGAGTCACAGGGGATATACTGAAGCTTTCTTT	.	TRBV30	TRBJ1-1	TRBD1
CASSRQGTVETQYF	TGTGCCAGCTCTCGCCAGGGTACCGTTGAGACCCAGTACTTC	.	TRBV5-4	TRBJ2-5	.
CASSQGGGPLEQFF	TGCGCCAGCAGCCAAGGGGGGGGCCCCCTGGAGCAGTTCTTC	.	TRBV4-3	TRBJ2-1	.
CSVNRGVNTEAFF	TGCAGCGTGAACAGGGGAGTGAACACTGAAGCTTTCTTT	.	TRBV29-1	TRBJ1-1	TRBD1
CAWRSPGGGNQPQHF	TGTGCCTGGAGGTCCCCAGGGGGTGGCAATCAGCCCCAGCATTTT	.	TRBV30	TRBJ1-5	TRBD1
CSVRSGDQPQHF	TGCAGCGTTCGGTCCGGGGATCAGCCCCAGCATTTT	.	TRBV29-1	TRBJ1-5	.
CASSKDQLEQYF	TGTGCCAGCAGCAAAGACCAGCTCGAGCAGTACTTC	.	TRBV21-1	TRBJ2-7	.
CAWSSLSLRNEAFF	TGTGCCTGGAGTTCCCTGAGCCTTCGTAATGAAGCTTTCTTT	large	TRBV30	TRBJ1-1	.
CASSLTTGQPGNTIYF	TGTGCCAGCAGCCTCACCACTGGGCAGCCTGGAAACACCATATATTTT	.	TRBV11-2	TRBJ1-3	.
CASNSPFQGRGLIGNQPQHF	TGTGCCAGCAATTCCCCGTTTCAGGGACGAGGCTTAATTGGCAATCAGCCCCAGCATTTT	once	TRBV28	TRBJ1-5	.
CASSQDSASEQYF	TGCGCCAGCAGCCAAGATTCAGCGAGTGAGCAGTACTTC	.	TRBV4-3	TRBJ2-7	.
CASSQDVAGAEAFF	TGTGCCAGCAGCCAAGATGTAGCAGGAGCTGAAGCTTTCTTT	few	TRBV4-2	TRBJ1-1	.
CASSLDGGYEQYF	TGTGCCAGCAGCCTCGACGGAGGGTACGAGCAGTACTTC	.	TRBV11-3	TRBJ2-7	.
CASSPQLPEAFF	TGTGCCAGCTCACCACAGCTACCTGAAGCTTTCTTT	.	TRBV18	TRBJ1-1	.
CASSLGGGFLDTQYF	TGTGCCAGCAGTCTTGGCGGGGGCTTTCTGGATACGCAGTATTTT	once	TRBV28	TRBJ2-3	.
CASRSSGGSSGELFF	TGTGCCAGCAGGTCCTCGGGAGGATCTTCCGGGGAGCTGTTTTTT	.	TRBV14	TRBJ2-2	TRBD2
CASGRNSYEQYF	TGTGCCAGCGGACGCAACTCCTACGAGCAGTACTTC	.	TRBV27	TRBJ2-7	.
CASGSQTDTQYF	TGTGCTAGTGGTTCTCAAACAGATACGCAGTATTTT	once	TRBV12-5	TRBJ2-3	.
CASSLRGDRAFGAQYF	TGTGCCAGCAGCTTAAGGGGGGACAGGGCTTTTGGGGCCCAGTACTTC	.	TRBV7-3	TRBJ2-5	TRBD1
CASSPGAGWQYF	TGTGCCAGTAGTCCCGGCGCGGGCTGGCAGTACTTC	.	TRBV19	TRBJ2-7	.
CASSSSGTALYEQYF	TGTGCCAGCAGTTCTTCCGGGACAGCTCTCTACGAGCAGTACTTC	.	TRBV27	TRBJ2-7	TRBD1
CASSYIGGANVLTF	TGTGCCAGCAGCTATATTGGGGGGGCCAACGTCCTGACTTTC	.	TRBV2	TRBJ2-6	.
CASSPGDNQPQHF	TGTGCCAGCTCACCCGGAGATAATCAGCCCCAGCATTTT	.	TRBV18	TRBJ1-5	.
CASTPRGAPSGNTIYF	TGTGCCAGTACCCCTCGGGGGGCACCCTCTGGAAACACCATATATTTT	few	TRBV19	TRBJ1-3	.
CASSETAYNEQFF	TGCGCCAGCAGTGAAACAGCCTACAATGAGCAGTTCTTC	once	TRBV10-2	TRBJ2-1	.
CASSYETSGSYEQYF	TGTGCCAGCAGCTACGAGACTAGCGGGAGCTACGAGCAGTACTTC	.	TRBV5-4	TRBJ2-7	TRBD2
CASSFQTNSEQFF	TGTGCCAGCAGTTTTCAAACCAACAGTGAGCAGTTCTTC	.	TRBV6-4	TRBJ2-1	.
CASSLVTSGSPNNEQFF	TGTGCCAGCAGCTTGGTGACTAGCGGGAGCCCCAACAATGAGCAGTTCTTC	once	TRBV5-6	TRBJ2-1	TRBD2
CASSLFPADGYTF	TGTGCCAGCAGCTTATTCCCAGCCGATGGCTACACCTTC	.	TRBV7-2	TRBJ1-2	.
CSVGSGTTYGYTF	TGCAGCGTTGGATCCGGGACAACTTATGGCTACACCTTC	.	TRBV29-1	TRBJ1-2	.
CASSPGQGNTIYF	TGTGCCAGCAGCCCGGGACAAGGAAACACCATATATTTT	.	TRBV2	TRBJ1-3	.
CASSRSGDNEKLFF	TGTGCCAGCAGCCGGAGCGGAGATAATGAAAAACTGTTTTTT	.	TRBV6-5	TRBJ1-4	.
CASSLTETENQPQHF	TGTGCCAGCAGCCTGACAGAAACCGAGAATCAGCCCCAGCATTTT	.	TRBV4-2	TRBJ1-5	.
CASSLGETGFSGELFF	TGTGCCAGCAGCTTGGGGGAGACAGGGTTTTCCGGGGAGCTGTTTTTT	.	TRBV7-3	TRBJ2-2	TRBD1
CASTQGQGTTEAFF	TGTGCCAGCACCCAAGGGCAGGGTACCACTGAAGCTTTCTTT	.	TRBV6-1	TRBJ1-1	.
CAWSVRGLVGEQFF	TGTGCCTGGAGTGTACGGGGACTAGTTGGTGAGCAGTTCTTC	few	TRBV30	TRBJ2-1	TRBD2
CASSQGQVGQPQHF	TGCGCCAGCAGCCAAGGACAGGTGGGACAGCCCCAGCATTTT	.	TRBV4-1	TRBJ1-5	.
CASSQTDIDTEAFF	TGCGCCAGCAGCCAAACAGACATCGACACTGAAGCTTTCTTT	.	TRBV4-1	TRBJ1-1	.
CASSIEVPGEQYF	TGTGCCAGCAGCATAGAGGTCCCGGGCGAGCAGTACTTC	.	TRBV7-3	TRBJ2-7	.
CASSFPGGANVLTF	TGTGCCAGCAGTTTTCCGGGTGGGGCCAACGTCCTGACTTTC	few	TRBV28	TRBJ2-6	.
CASSLGGYGQPQHF	TGTGCCAGCAGCTTAGGAGGGTACGGGCAGCCCCAGCATTTT	.	TRBV7-2	TRBJ1-5	.
CASSGDSYEQYF	TGTGCCAGCAGCGGGGACAGCTACGAGCAGTACTTC	.	TRBV7-9	TRBJ2-7	TRBD1
CASSVLFGAEQYF	TGTGCCAGCAGCGTACTATTTGGGGCCGAGCAGTACTTC	once	TRBV6-1	TRBJ2-7	.
CASQKNRGKETQYF	TGTGCCAGCCAGAAAAACAGGGGGAAAGAGACCCAGTACTTC	.	TRBV2	TRBJ2-5	TRBD1
CATRDDKPPLNGSNTGELFF	TGTGCCACCCGAGATGATAAGCCACCACTTAACGGCAGCAACACCGGGGAGCTGTTTTTT	.	TRBV6-4	TRBJ2-2	.